One sample yielded the 17 T cell receptor beta chains listed below, sequenced in a study of OX40 agonist ivuxolimab in advanced cancers. Assay: immunoSEQ multiplex PCR; the TCRdb copy retains only in-frame clones and omits some. The sample records tens of thousands of clones, about 92% being singletons. Specimen: CD4+ or CD8+ T cells sorted from blood, collected in a trial of the OX40 agonist ivuxolimab. These receptors all stem from an adult with an advanced solid tumor such as melanoma, head and neck, liver or kidney cancer.

This chain connects TRBV6-1 to TRBJ1-1, with a possible D match to TRBD1 (5 bases). The V and J ends lost 6 bases and 6 bases respectively, with 14 bases between them. The germline CDR1 and CDR2 sequences are MNHNS and SASEGT. The CDR3 has 13 residues. CDR3 loop: CASRGPGVAEAFF. CDR3 bases: TGTGCCAGCAGGGGACCCGGGGTCGCTGAAGCTTTCTTT.

The chain recombines TRBV6-5 with TRBJ1-1, with no clear D. Germline-derived CDR1 and CDR2 are MNHEY and SVGAGI. The CDR3 sequence is 16 residues long. V was pared by 2 bases and J by 0 bases, with 13 bases between. CDR3 in amino acids: CASSYELGQLNTEAFF. The CDR3 DNA follows: TGTGCCAGCAGTTACGAATTGGGCCAACTGAACACTGAAGCTTTCTTT.

In DNA, the CDR3 is TGTGCCAGTAGTATGGGTCCTGGGACTAGCGGAAGCAATGAGCAGTTCTTC. As protein: CASSMGPGTSGSNEQFF. This chain links TRBV19 with TRBJ2-1; 11 nucleotides line up with TRBD2. With 3 bases clipped from V and 6 bases from J, the junction kept 10 bases outside the gene matches. Germline V gene sequence: CDR1 LNHDA, CDR2 SQIVND (reference sequence). The CDR3 is made up of 17 amino acids.

V and J are TRBV5-4 and TRBJ2-5, with D uncertain. This CDR3 is built from 13 residues. From germline, CDR1 is SGHNT and CDR2 YYREEE (reference sequence). The ends were cut back, 0 bases at V and 12 bases at J, with 15 bases in the middle. Written as DNA, the CDR3 is TGTGCCAGCAGCTTGGGGGAACGGGCTCCAGAGTACTTC. It is translated as CASSLGERAPEYF.

The rearrangement links TRBV11-3 to TRBJ2-1; 13 bases match TRBD2. CDR1 and CDR2 (germline): SGHNT, YENEEA. The CDR3 length is 16 residues. V shed 3 bases, J shed 7 bases, and the junction held 6 bases outside the gene matches. As DNA, the CDR3 is TGTGCCAGCAGCTTGAATGGACTAGCGGGGGCTAATGAGCAGTTCTTC. Its translation is CASSLNGLAGANEQFF. Looking up the rest from reference TRBV11-3 and TRBJ2-1 gives the full variable domain: EAGVVQSPRYKIIEKKQPVAFWCNPISGHNTLYWYLQNLGQGPELLIRYENEEAVDDSQLPKDRFSAERLKGVDSTLKIQPAELGDSAVYLCASSLNGLAGANEQFFGPGTRLTVL.

This chain connects TRBV5-4 to TRBJ2-1; D unclear. Deletions cut 0 bases from V and 9 bases from J, with 7 bases between. The CDR3 extends over 12 amino acids. Germline CDR1 SGHNT, CDR2 YYREEE (reference sequence). CDR3 DNA sequence: TGTGCCAGCAGCTTGGGTATGGCTGAGCAGTTCTTC. This codes for CASSLGMAEQFF.

This chain joins TRBV10-3 and TRBJ2-3, with D perhaps assigned TRBD1 or TRBD2 (7 bases each). With 7 bases removed from V and 1 base from J, the gap between germline ends came to 12 bases. The germline V gene has CDR1 ENHRY and CDR2 SYGVKD. This CDR3 region has 14 residues. CDR3 in amino acids: CAIMSGTGTDTQYF. CDR3 bases: TGTGCCATCATGAGCGGGACAGGCACAGATACGCAGTATTTT.

The chain has TRBV11-3 and TRBJ2-1, with 7 bases matching TRBD2. The CDR3 spans 14 residues. V trimming: 2 bases; J trimming: 4 bases; junction bases outside the gene matches: 2. Per the germline V gene, CDR1 is SGHNT and CDR2 is YENEEA. CDR3: CASSLLGGYNEQFF. CDR3 sequence (DNA): TGTGCCAGCAGCTTATTGGGAGGGTACAATGAGCAGTTCTTC.

The chain combines TRBV11-2 with TRBJ2-7, with 7 positions matching TRBD2. The CDR3 covers 14 residues. Trimming at V came to 2 bases and at J to 2 bases, leaving 3 bases not matched to a gene. From germline, CDR1 is SGHAT and CDR2 FQNNGV. The CDR3 DNA sequence: TGTGCCAGCAGCTTAAGCGGGACCACCTACGAGCAGTACTTC. This encodes CASSLSGTTYEQYF.

J is TRBJ2-7 and V is TRBV15; D uncertain. Germline V CDR1 and CDR2: LNHNV, YYDKDF (reference sequence). The V and J ends lost 0 bases and 7 bases respectively, with 7 bases between them. The CDR3 covers 12 residues. CDR3 DNA: TGTGCCACCAGCAGAGATCATGGAGAGCAGTACTTC. This sequence encodes CATSRDHGEQYF.

The chain has TRBV27 and TRBJ2-5; 9 positions match TRBD2. After removal of 5 bases from V and 3 bases from J, the junction contained 10 bases not matched to a gene. CDR3 size: 16 residues. Germline CDR1 and CDR2: MNHEY and SMNVEV (reference sequence). CDR3 sequence (DNA): TGTGCCAGCAGTCGATCGACTAGCGGAGTGAAAGAGACCCAGTACTTC. This translates into CASSRSTSGVKETQYF.

The J gene is TRBJ1-2, the V gene TRBV5-1, with 9 bases lining up with TRBD1. Germline CDR1 is SGHRS and CDR2 is YFSETQ. This CDR3 spans 15 amino acids. Losses at the gene ends were 0 bases for V and 4 bases for J; bases not matched to a gene: 4. DNA for the CDR3: TGCGCCAGCAGCTTGGGGACAGGGGTGGTCTATGGCTACACCTTC. It yields the protein CASSLGTGVVYGYTF.

The chain employs TRBV11-1 and TRBJ2-5, with unresolved D. The ends were cut back, 0 bases at V and 5 bases at J, with 7 bases in the middle. The length of the CDR3 is 13 residues. Germline V CDR1 and CDR2: SGHAT, FQDESV (reference sequence). Here the CDR3 DNA reads TGTGCCAGCAGCTTAGCCAGGTTTGAGACCCAGTACTTC. This encodes CASSLARFETQYF.

CDR3 in DNA: TGTGCCAGCAGCTTTTATGCGGGAGAGAGAACAGATACGCAGTATTTT. It translates to CASSFYAGERTDTQYF. The J gene is TRBJ2-3, the V gene TRBV5-6, with TRBD2 matching 7 bases. Trimming took 2 bases from V and 3 from J; bases not matched to a gene: 9. CDR1 and CDR2 (germline): SGHDT, YYEEEE. The CDR3 runs 16 residues.

The rearrangement joins TRBV5-6 to TRBJ2-6, with unresolved D. The V gene lost 0 bases and the J gene lost 0 bases, with 4 bases spanning the gap. The CDR3 length is 15 residues. The germline gives CDR1 SGHDT, CDR2 YYEEEE. The CDR3 coding sequence is TGTGCCAGCAGCTTGGGCAGCTCTGGGGCCAACGTCCTGACTTTC. Translation gives CASSLGSSGANVLTF.

The chain couples TRBV7-9 to TRBJ2-1; 7 nucleotides match TRBD2. The J segment lost 12 bases and the V segment lost 2 bases, leaving 4 bases of the junction unmatched. Germline-derived CDR1 and CDR2 are SEHNR and FQNEAQ (reference sequence). This CDR3 spans 12 amino acids. CDR3 nucleotide sequence: TGTGCCAGCAGCTTAATCGGGACTACGCAGTTCTTC. Its protein product is CASSLIGTTQFF.

CDR3 DNA sequence: TGCGCCAGCAGCTTAGTGACAGGGACTAGCTACGAGCAGTACTTC. Translated, it gives CASSLVTGTSYEQYF. The chain joins TRBV5-1 to TRBJ2-7; a weak D match, TRBD2 (8 bases). Germline lookup yields CDR1 SGHRS and CDR2 YFSETQ. Trimming took 2 bases from V and 3 from J, leaving 15 bases between them. CDR3 length: 15 amino acids.